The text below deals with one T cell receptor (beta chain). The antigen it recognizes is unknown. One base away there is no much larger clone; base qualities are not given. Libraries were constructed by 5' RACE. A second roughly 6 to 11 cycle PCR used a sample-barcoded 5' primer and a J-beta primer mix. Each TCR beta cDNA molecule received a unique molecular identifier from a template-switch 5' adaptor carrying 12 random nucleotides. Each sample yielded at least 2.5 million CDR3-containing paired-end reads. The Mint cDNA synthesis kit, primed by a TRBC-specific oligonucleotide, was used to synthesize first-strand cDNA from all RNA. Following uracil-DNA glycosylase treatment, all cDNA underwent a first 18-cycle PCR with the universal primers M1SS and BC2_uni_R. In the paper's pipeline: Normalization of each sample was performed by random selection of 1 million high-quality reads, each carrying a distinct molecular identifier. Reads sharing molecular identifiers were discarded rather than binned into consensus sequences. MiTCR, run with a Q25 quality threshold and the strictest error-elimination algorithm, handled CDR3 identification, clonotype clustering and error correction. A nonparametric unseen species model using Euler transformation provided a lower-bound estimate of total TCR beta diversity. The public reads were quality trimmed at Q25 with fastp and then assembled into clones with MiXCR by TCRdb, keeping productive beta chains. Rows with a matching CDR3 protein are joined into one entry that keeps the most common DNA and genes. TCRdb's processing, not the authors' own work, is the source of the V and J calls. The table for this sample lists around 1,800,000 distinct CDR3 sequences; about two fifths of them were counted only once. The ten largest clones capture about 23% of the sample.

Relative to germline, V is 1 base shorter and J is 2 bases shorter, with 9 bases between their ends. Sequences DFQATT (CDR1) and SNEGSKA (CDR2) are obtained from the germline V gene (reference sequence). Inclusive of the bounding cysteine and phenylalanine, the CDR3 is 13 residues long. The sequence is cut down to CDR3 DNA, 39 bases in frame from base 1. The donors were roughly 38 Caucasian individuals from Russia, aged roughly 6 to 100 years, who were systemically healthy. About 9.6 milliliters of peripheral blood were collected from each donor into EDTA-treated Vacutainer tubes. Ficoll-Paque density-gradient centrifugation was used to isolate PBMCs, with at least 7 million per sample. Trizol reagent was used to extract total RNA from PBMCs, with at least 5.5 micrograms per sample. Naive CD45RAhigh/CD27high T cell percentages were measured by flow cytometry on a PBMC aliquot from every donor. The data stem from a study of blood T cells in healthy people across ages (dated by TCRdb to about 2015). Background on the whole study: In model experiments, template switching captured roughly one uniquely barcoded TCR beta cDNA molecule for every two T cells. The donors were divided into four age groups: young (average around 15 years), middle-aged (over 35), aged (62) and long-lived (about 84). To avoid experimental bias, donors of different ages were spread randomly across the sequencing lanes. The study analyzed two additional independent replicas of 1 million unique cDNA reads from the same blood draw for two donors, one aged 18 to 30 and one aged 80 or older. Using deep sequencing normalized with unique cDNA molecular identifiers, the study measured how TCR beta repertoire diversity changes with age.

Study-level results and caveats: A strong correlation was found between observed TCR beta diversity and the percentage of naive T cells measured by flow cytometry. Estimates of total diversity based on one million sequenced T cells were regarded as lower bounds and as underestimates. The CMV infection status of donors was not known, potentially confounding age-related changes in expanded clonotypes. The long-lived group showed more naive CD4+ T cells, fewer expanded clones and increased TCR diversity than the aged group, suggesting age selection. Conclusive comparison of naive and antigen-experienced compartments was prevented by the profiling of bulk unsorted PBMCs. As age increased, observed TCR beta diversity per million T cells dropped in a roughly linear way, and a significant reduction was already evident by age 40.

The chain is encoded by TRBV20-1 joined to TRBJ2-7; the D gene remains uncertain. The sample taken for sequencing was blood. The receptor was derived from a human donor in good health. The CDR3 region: CSARALMAYEQYF. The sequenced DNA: TGCAGTGCTAGAGCTCTGATGGCCTACGAGCAGTACTTC.